The subject of this entry is one TCR beta chain. Its antigen is unknown. A clone one base away is much larger, so this may be a read error. Treatment given: over 15 received Ad26.COV2.S at low or high dose, single or two shots; 5 received placebo; per-sample allocation not given. Sampling happened 63 days after the first vaccine or placebo injection. The individual, an adult aged 18-55 years, was a donor in Boston. Built on an Ad26 vector, the vaccine expressed Wuhan-strain SARS-CoV-2 spike. The data derive from a study of Ad26.COV2.S vaccination and SARS-CoV-2 variants. Study observations and caveats: The study found higher spike-specific TCR breadth in vaccine than placebo recipients.

CDR1 LGHNA and CDR2 YNFKEQ come from the germline V gene. The CDR3 has 11 amino acids. Between the trimmed V and J ends, which lost 1 base and 5 bases, there was a span of 1 base. Clones were sequenced by immunoSEQ multiplex PCR, and TCRdb holds only the in-frame ones, with some missing. Counted here are 300,000 to 350,000 clones, around 84% occurring once; the ten biggest clones make up approximately 1.9%. This chain connects TRBV4-2 to TRBJ2-3; D remains ambiguous. This TCR derives from a person aged 18-60 years who received the Ad26.COV2.S COVID-19 vaccine or a placebo. Sequencing was performed on peripheral blood, taken in a trial of Ad26.COV2.S vaccine versus placebo. The CDR3 DNA reads TGTGCCAGCAGCCAAGGAGATACGCAGTATTTT. It translates to CASSQGDTQYF.